This T cell receptor (beta chain) is drawn from a study of TIL therapy for anti-PD-1-resistant metastatic lung cancer. Time point of the sample: pre-treatment sample, taken before nivolumab and TIL therapy. CDR1 is SGHRS, CDR2 YFSETQ, per germline. This CDR3 comprises 16 residues. V gave up 3 bases and J gave up 5 bases; unmatched junction bases: 13. This was the immunoSEQ v3 assay. The data were produced by immunoSEQ multiplex PCR, yet TCRdb's version contains in-frame clones alone and is incomplete. This sample has about 60,000 clones, with roughly 91% found just once. This TCR was recovered from a person between 30 and 79 years old with non-small cell lung cancer. This chain joins TRBV5-1 and TRBJ2-7; 8 nucleotides match TRBD2. This specimen was blood, taken at baseline. CDR3 sequence: CASSSFAGGSGDEQYF. The CDR3 DNA sequence: TGCGCCAGCAGCTCCTTCGCGGGGGGCAGTGGGGACGAGCAGTACTTC.